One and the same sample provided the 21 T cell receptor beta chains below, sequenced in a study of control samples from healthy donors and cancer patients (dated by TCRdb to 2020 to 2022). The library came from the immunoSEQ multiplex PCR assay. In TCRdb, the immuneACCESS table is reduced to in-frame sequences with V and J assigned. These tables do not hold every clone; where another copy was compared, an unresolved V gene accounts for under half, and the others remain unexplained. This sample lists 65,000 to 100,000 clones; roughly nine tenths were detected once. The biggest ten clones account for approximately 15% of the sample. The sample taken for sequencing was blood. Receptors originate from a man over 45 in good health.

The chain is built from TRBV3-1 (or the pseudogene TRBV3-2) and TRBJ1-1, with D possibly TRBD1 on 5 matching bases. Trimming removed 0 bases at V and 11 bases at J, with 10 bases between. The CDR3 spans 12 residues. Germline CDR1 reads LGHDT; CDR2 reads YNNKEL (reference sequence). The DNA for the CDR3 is TGTGCCAGCAGCCAAGACGGGGGGATGGCTTTCTTT. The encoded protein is CASSQDGGMAFF.

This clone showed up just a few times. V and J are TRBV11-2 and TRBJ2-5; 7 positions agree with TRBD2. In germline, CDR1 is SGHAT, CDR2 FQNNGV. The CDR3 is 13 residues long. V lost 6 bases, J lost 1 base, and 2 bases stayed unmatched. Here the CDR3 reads CASSRGVQETQYF. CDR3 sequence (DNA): TGTGCCAGCAGTCGGGGGGTCCAAGAGACCCAGTACTTC.

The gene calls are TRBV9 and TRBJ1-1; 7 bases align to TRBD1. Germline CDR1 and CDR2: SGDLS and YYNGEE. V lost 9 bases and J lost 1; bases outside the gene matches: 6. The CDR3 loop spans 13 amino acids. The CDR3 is CAKDRRTNTEAFF. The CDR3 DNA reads TGTGCCAAGGACAGGCGGACGAACACTGAAGCTTTCTTT.

The CDR3 coding sequence is TGCAGCGTTGGTCACACTTACAATGAGCAGTTCTTC. It translates to CSVGHTYNEQFF. The chain uses TRBV29-1 and TRBJ2-1, with D hard to call. There are 12 residues in the CDR3. Trimming took 4 bases from V and 4 from J, leaving 8 bases between them. Germline assignment: CDR1 SQVTM and CDR2 ANQGSEA.

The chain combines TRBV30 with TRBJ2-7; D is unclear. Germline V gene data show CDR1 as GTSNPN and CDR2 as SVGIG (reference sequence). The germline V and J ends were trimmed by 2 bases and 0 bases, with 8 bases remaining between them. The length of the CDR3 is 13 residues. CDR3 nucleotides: TGTGCCTGGAGTAGCCTCAGCTCCTACGAGCAGTACTTC. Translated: CAWSSLSSYEQYF. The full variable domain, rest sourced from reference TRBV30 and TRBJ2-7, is SQTIHQWPATLVQPVGSPLSLECTVEGTSNPNLYWYRQAAGRGLQLLFYSVGIGQISSEVPQNLSASRPQDRQFILSSKKLLLSDSGFYLCAWSSLSSYEQYFGPGTRLTVT.

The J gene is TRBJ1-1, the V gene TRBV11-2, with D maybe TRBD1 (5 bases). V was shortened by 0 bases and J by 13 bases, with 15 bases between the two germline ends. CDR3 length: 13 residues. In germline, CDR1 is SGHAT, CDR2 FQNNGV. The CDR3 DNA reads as TGTGCCAGCAGCTTAGAGGTCGGGGACGACAGTTTCTTT. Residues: CASSLEVGDDSFF.

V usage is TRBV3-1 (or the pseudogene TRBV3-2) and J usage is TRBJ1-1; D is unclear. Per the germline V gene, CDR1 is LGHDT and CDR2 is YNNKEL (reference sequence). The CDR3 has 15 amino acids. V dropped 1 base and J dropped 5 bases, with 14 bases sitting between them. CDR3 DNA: TGTGCCAGCAGCCAAGCGGTGGTCATTGGGACTGAAGCTTTCTTT. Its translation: CASSQAVVIGTEAFF.

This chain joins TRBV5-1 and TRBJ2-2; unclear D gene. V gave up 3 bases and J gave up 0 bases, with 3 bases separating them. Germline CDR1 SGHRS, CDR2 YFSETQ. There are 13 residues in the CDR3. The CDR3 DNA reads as TGCGCCAGCAGCTGGACGAACACCGGGGAGCTGTTTTTT. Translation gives CASSWTNTGELFF.

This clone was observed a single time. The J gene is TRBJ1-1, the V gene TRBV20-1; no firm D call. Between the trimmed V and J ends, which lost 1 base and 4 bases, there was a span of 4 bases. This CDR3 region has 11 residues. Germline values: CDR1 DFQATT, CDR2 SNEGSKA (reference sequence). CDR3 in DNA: TGCAGTGCTAGAGCAGGCACTGAAGCTTTCTTT. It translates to CSARAGTEAFF.

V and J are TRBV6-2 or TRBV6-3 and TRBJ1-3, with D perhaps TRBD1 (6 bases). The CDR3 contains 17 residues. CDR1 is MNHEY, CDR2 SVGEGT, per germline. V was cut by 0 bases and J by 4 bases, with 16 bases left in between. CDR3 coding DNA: TGTGCCAGCAGTTACTCCCCGACAGGTCTGAGCGGAAACACCATATATTTT. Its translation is CASSYSPTGLSGNTIYF.

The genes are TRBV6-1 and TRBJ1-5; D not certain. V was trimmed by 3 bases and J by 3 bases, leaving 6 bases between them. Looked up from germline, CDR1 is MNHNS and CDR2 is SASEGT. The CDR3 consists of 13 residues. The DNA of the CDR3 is TGTGCCAGCAGTGACACCTTCAATCAGCCCCAGCATTTT. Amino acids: CASSDTFNQPQHF.

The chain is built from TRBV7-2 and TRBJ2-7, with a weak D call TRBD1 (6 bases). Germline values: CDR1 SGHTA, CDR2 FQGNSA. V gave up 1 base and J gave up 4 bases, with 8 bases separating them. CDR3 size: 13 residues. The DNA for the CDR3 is TGTGCCAGCAGCTTAGGGACAGTATACGAGCAGTACTTC. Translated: CASSLGTVYEQYF.

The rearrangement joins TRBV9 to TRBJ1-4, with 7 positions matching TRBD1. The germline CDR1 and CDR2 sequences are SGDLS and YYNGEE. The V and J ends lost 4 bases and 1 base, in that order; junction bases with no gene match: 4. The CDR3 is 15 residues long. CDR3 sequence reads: CASSFRQGTNEKLFF. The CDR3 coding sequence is TGTGCCAGCAGCTTCCGACAGGGAACTAATGAAAAACTGTTTTTT.

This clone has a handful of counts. The CDR3 sequence: CATSETGTAYGYTF. In nucleotides, the CDR3 is TGTGCCACCAGTGAGACTGGGACAGCCTATGGCTACACCTTC. V gene TRBV24-1 combines with J gene TRBJ1-2, with TRBD1 matching over 7 bases. The CDR3 runs 14 residues. Germline-derived CDR1 and CDR2 are KGHDR and SFDVKD. Trimming removed 4 bases from V and 4 bases from J; junction bases left unmatched: 5.

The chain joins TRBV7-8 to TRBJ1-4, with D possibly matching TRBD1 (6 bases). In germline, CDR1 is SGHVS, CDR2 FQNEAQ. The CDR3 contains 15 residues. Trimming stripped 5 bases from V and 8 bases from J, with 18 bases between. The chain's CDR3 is CASSARPSQGEKLFF. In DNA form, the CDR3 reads TGTGCCAGCAGCGCGCGGCCTTCCCAGGGGGAAAAACTGTTTTTT.

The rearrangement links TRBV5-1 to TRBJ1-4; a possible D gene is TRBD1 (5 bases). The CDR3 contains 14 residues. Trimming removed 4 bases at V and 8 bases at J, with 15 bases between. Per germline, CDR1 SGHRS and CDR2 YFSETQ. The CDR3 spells CASSRDFLGEKLFF. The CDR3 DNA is TGCGCCAGCAGCCGGGACTTCCTTGGGGAAAAACTGTTTTTT. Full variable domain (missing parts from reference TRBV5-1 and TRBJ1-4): KAGVTQTPRYLIKTRGQQVTLSCSPISGHRSVSWYQQTPGQGLQFLFEYFSETQRNKGNFPGRFSGRQFSNSRSEMNVSTLELGDSALYLCASSRDFLGEKLFFGSGTQLSVL.

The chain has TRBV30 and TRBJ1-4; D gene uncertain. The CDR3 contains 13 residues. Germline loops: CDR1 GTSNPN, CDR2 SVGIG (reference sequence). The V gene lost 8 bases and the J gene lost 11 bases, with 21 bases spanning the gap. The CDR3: CAGKQDFVTKLFF. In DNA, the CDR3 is TGTGCCGGGAAGCAGGATTTTGTAACGAAACTGTTTTTT.

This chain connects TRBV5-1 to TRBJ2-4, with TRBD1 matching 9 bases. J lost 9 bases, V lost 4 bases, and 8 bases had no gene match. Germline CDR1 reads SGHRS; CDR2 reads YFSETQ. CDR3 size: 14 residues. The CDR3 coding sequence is TGCGCCAGCAGCGTGGGACAGGGTTCTACCATTCAGTACTTC. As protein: CASSVGQGSTIQYF. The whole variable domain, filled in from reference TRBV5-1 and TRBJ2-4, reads KAGVTQTPRYLIKTRGQQVTLSCSPISGHRSVSWYQQTPGQGLQFLFEYFSETQRNKGNFPGRFSGRQFSNSRSEMNVSTLELGDSALYLCASSVGQGSTIQYFGAGTRLSVL.

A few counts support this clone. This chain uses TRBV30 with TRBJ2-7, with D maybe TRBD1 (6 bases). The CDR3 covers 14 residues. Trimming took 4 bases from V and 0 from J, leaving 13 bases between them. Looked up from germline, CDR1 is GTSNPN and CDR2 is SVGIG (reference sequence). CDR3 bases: TGTGCCTGGACCCCTGGGGGCAGCTCCTACGAGCAGTACTTC. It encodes CAWTPGGSSYEQYF.

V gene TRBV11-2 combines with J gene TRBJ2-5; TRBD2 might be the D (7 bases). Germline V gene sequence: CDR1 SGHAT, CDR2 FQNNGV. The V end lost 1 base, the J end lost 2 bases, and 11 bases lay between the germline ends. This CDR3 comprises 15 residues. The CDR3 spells CASSLVGGVQETQYF. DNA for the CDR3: TGTGCCAGCAGCTTAGTAGGGGGGGTACAAGAGACCCAGTACTTC.

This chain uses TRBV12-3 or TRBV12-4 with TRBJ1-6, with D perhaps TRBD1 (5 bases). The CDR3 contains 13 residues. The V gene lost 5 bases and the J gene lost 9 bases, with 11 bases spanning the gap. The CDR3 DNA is TGTGCCAGCAGTCTTGGAGGGACTTCACCCCTCCACTTT. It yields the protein CASSLGGTSPLHF.